This T cell receptor (beta chain) was recorded in a study of T cell responses to AZD1222 COVID-19 vaccine (dated by TCRdb to the early 2020s). Regarding the complete study: AZD1222 recipients with second doses at about 4 weeks or about 12 weeks were pooled, because spike-specific TCR depth and breadth did not differ between schedules. A total of approximately 250 trial participants underwent TCR sequencing, of whom more than 200 had received two doses of AZD1222 and about 26 had received two doses of the MenACWY control vaccine. Trial participants were enrolled by age into subgroups of 18-55, 56-69 and 70-plus years, and around 140, 26 and 57 TCR-sequenced participants, respectively, were included in these subgroups.

On the study overall, not on this receptor specifically: Most participants were white British and females outnumbered males, and the authors suggested that clonal diversity may have been underestimated. Because no samples from the day 14 peak response were available, repertoires could be characterized only after the peak T cell response. Reportedly, almost half of the unique spike-specific TCRs recognized epitopes lying outside the regions that are mutated in the B.1.351 and B.1.1.7 variants. Only five to seven AZD1222 recipients were SARS-CoV-2 seropositive at baseline, limiting conclusions about previously exposed vaccinees. A significant rise in spike-specific TCR breadth and depth was observed after two AZD1222 doses relative to day 0 and relative to MenACWY recipients. CD4 TCRs associated with the vaccine covered the entire spike protein, and the dominant responses were in regions 160-218 and 743-854. The 56-69-year group was small, and its depth increase did not reach significance, likely because of low power.

The CDR3 regions of human TCRbeta chains were analyzed by immunosequencing. The authors' pipeline ran thus. Repertoire TCRs were checked for matches against a reference library of SARS-CoV-2-specific TCRs that had been generated using the MIRA antigen-specificity platform. Breadth was defined as the fraction of unique TCRs that were SARS-CoV-2-associated. Depth was defined as the fraction of total T cells that were SARS-CoV-2-associated. Using the MIRA data, each spike-specific TCR was mapped to the spike region that the TCR reacts to and placed in a CD4 or CD8 class. Log10-transformed breadth and depth values were compared by one-way ANOVA with Sidak's multiple comparisons tests. This is the immuneACCESS table as TCRdb keeps it, with only in-frame sequences that have V and J called. A part of the clones is gone; compared with another copy, unresolved V genes explain less than half, and the rest is unexplained. Clonal size and the V and J genes are those of that table, whereas D and trimming came from the DNA. Recorded for this sample are 150,000 or so clones; about 91% of them occurred a single time. The ten top clones hold 1.5% to 2% of the sample.

Details on this clone: This clone's antigen is unknown. There are no base qualities to consult, and no much larger clone falls within one base.

The CDR3, from cysteine to phenylalanine, totals 15 residues. Only CDR3 DNA is held: 45 bases, read in frame from base 1. CDR1 SEHNR and CDR2 FQNEAQ were looked up in the germline V gene (reference sequence). The trim is 4 bases for V and 4 bases for J, with a gap of 14 bases between the germline ends. The sample's time point label, in plain terms: baseline before first vaccination. The vaccinee samples were drawn from two UK trials, COV001 and COV002, one of which was a single-blind randomized controlled phase 2/3 trial testing AZD1222 (ChAdOx1 nCoV-19) in healthy adults. For TCRbeta chain sequencing, PBMC samples from trial participants were taken at day 0 and at day 28 after the second dose.

This chain joins TRBV7-9 to TRBJ1-3; no D gene can be assigned with confidence. The sample here was peripheral blood, taken on day 0 of AZD1222 vaccination. The TCR was taken from an adult in good health. The encoded CDR3 is CASSSTDGAGNTIYF. The nucleotide sequence is TGTGCCAGCAGCTCGACTGACGGTGCCGGAAACACCATATATTTT.